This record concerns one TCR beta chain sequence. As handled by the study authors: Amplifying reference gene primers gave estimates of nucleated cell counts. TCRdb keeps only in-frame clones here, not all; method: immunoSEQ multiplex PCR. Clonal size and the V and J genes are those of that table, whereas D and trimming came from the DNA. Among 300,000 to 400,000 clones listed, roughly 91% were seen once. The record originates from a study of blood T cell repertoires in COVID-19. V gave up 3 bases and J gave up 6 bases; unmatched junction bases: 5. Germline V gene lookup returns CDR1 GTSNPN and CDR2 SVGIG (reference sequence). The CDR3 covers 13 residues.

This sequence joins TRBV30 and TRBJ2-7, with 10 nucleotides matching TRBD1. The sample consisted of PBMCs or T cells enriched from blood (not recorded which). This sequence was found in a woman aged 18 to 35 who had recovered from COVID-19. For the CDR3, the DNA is TGTGCCTGGAGGACAGGGGGCCTCTCCGAGCAGTACTTC. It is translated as CAWRTGGLSEQYF. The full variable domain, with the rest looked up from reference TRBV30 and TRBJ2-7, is SQTIHQWPATLVQPVGSPLSLECTVEGTSNPNLYWYRQAAGRGLQLLFYSVGIGQISSEVPQNLSASRPQDRQFILSSKKLLLSDSGFYLCAWRTGGLSEQYFGPGTRLTVT.